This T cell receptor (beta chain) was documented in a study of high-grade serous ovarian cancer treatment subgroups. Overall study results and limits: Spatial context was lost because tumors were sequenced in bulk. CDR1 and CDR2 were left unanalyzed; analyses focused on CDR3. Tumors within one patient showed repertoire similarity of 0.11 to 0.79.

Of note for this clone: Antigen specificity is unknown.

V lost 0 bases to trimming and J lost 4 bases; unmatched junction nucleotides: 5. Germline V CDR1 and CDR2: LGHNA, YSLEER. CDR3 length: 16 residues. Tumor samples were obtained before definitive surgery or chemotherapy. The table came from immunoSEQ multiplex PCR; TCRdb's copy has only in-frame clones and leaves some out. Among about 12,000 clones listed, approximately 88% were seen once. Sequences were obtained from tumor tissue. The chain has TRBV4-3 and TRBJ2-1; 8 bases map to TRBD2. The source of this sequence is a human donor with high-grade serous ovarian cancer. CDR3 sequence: CASSQEGSGGYNEQFF. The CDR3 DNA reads TGCGCCAGCAGCCAAGAAGGAAGCGGGGGATACAATGAGCAGTTCTTC.